The 28 T cell receptor beta chains below come from one sample, sequenced in a study of regulatory T cells in long-lasting Graves disease. Sample time point: newly diagnosed GD, antithyroid drugs for less than 3 months. From RNA extracted from PBMCs, the TCR library was made. For TCR beta, libraries came from iRepertoire HTBI primers and Arm-PCR of CDR3 regions. TCRdb re-analysed the multiplex PCR reads in MiXCR, keeping a single row per CDR3 protein. Seen here are roughly 320,000 distinct CDR3 sequences, approximately 15% observed once, and the top ten hold about 32%. The same sample was also studied in work on T cells in Graves' hyperthyroidism and ophthalmopathy.

This specimen was peripheral blood mononuclear cells (PBMCs), taken at new diagnosis, from a patient treated with antithyroid drugs. The receptors come from a man aged 40-50 years with Graves disease.

This clonotype has just a few counts. This rearrangement joins TRBV7-2 to TRBJ1-5; no clear D gene. Germline-derived CDR1 and CDR2 are SGHTA and FQGNSA. This CDR3 comprises 13 residues. V dropped 2 bases and J dropped 6 bases, with 8 bases sitting between them. CDR3: CASSLQFSQPQHF. CDR3 DNA: TGTGCCAGCAGCTTACAGTTCAGTCAGCCCCAGCATTTT.

On this clonotype: At one end the junction does not follow the germline gene, possibly because of a read error. V gene TRBV28 combines with J gene TRBJ1-6; D gene ambiguous. This CDR3 has 13 amino acids. The germline CDR1 and CDR2 sequences are MDHEN and SYDVKM. CDR3 residues: CASSLPHNSPPHF. CDR3 DNA: TGTGCCAGCAGTTTACCCCATAATTCACCCCCCCACTTT.

This clonotype was counted at least ten times. The V gene is TRBV13, the J gene TRBJ2-1; D may be TRBD1 (5 bases). Deletions cut 2 bases from V and 9 bases from J, with 11 bases between. The CDR3 is 13 residues long. Germline V CDR1 and CDR2: PRHDT, FYEKMQ (reference sequence). The CDR3 bases are TGTGCCAGCAGCTTACGCAGGGCAACTGAGCAGTTCTTC. Protein product: CASSLRRATEQFF.

A remark on this clonotype: Being one base from a much bigger clone, this may be a read error. The chain couples TRBV7-2 to TRBJ2-5, with D maybe TRBD1 (7 bases). The CDR3 sequence is 17 residues long. Germline V gene data show CDR1 as SGHTA and CDR2 as FQGNSA. CDR3 protein: CAGSLVGGTARRETQYF. The CDR3 DNA reads as TGTGCCGGCAGCTTAGTAGGAGGGACAGCCAGAAGGGAGACCCAGTACTTC.

Only a few counts were recorded for this clonotype. CDR3: CASRATGLTYNSPLHF. The CDR3 DNA is TGTGCCAGCAGAGCAACGGGGTTGACCTATAATTCACCCCTCCACTTT. The chain employs TRBV6-4 and TRBJ1-6, with no clear D. Trimming removed 6 bases at V and 2 bases at J, with 14 bases between. The CDR3 runs to 16 residues. Germline assignment: CDR1 MRHNA and CDR2 SNTAGT.

This chain links TRBV20-1 with TRBJ2-3; TRBD2 matches 11 bases. The CDR3 extends over 16 amino acids. Unmatched junction bases numbered 7, after V lost 1 base and J lost 4 bases. The germline V gene encodes CDR1 DFQATT and CDR2 SNEGSKA (reference sequence). CDR3 sequence (DNA): TGCAGTGCTAGAGGCTCTAGCGGGGGGTGGGCAGATACGCAGTATTTT. Its translation: CSARGSSGGWADTQYF.

This clonotype was detected only once. J is TRBJ2-1 and V is TRBV10-3; 13 nucleotides agree with TRBD2. The CDR3 totals 15 residues. J was trimmed by 7 bases and V by 8 bases; bases with no gene match: 8. In germline, CDR1 is ENHRY, CDR2 SYGVKD. CDR3 DNA: TGTGCCATCGGTGGACTAGCGGGGGTTATTAATGAGCAGTTCTTC. Protein sequence: CAIGGLAGVINEQFF.

This clonotype was seen a few times. A much more abundant neighbour one base away suggests this may be a read error. The chain has TRBV20-1 and TRBJ2-1; possibly TRBD1 for D (5 bases). Germline loops: CDR1 DFQATT, CDR2 SNEGSKA (reference sequence). The CDR3 is 13 amino acids. The CDR3 coding sequence is TGCAGTGCTAGTGACAGCCTCTACAATGAGCAGTCCTTC. It encodes CSASDSLYNEQSF.

This clonotype was observed many times. The chain links TRBV7-9 to TRBJ2-1, with TRBD2 matching 8 bases. The CDR3 totals 15 residues. Germline V gene data show CDR1 as SEHNR and CDR2 as FQNEAQ (reference sequence). With V trimmed by 5 bases and J by 8 bases, 11 bases remained unmatched. The CDR3 DNA reads TGTGCCAGCAGCCACCTGGGACTAGGGAGTTATGAGCAGTTCTTC. It translates to CASSHLGLGSYEQFF.

This clonotype was recorded many times. The gene calls are TRBV15 and TRBJ2-3; no firm D call. The CDR3 has 13 residues. The V gene's germline CDR1 is LNHNV and CDR2 YYDKDF (reference sequence). V gave up 0 bases and J gave up 7 bases, with 8 bases separating them. CDR3 region: CATSRDMSNTQYF. The CDR3 DNA sequence: TGTGCCACCAGCAGAGATATGAGTAATACGCAGTATTTT.

There are a few counts of this clonotype. The V and J genes are TRBV2 and TRBJ2-2; 8 bases line up with TRBD2. V shed 8 bases, J shed 1 base, and the junction held 6 bases outside the gene matches. Germline CDR1 and CDR2: SNHLY and FYNNEI. The CDR3 consists of 15 residues. The CDR3 sequence: CASPERGRNTGELFF. The CDR3 region has the DNA TGTGCCAGCCCCGAGCGGGGGAGGAACACCGGGGAGCTGTTTTTT.

This clonotype was detected many times. The chain joins TRBV12-3 or TRBV12-4 to TRBJ2-3; D gene ambiguous. The CDR3 runs to 14 residues. Between the trimmed V and J ends, which lost 0 bases and 5 bases, there was a span of 9 bases. The CDR3 nucleotides are TGTGCCAGCAGTTTAGCGGGGATCCAAGATACGCAGTATTTT. This encodes CASSLAGIQDTQYF.

This clonotype was counted ten times or more. The chain recombines TRBV15 with TRBJ1-5; D ambiguous. This CDR3 region has 15 residues. CDR1 is LNHNV, CDR2 YYDKDF, per germline (reference sequence). The V gene lost 3 bases and the J gene lost 5 bases, with 14 bases spanning the gap. The CDR3 DNA is TGTGCCACCAGCAGCAGAGGGAGGCTCGATCAGCCCCAGCATTTT. Translating gives CATSSRGRLDQPQHF.

This clonotype was recorded many times. The rearrangement uses TRBV2 and TRBJ1-4, with TRBD1 matching 9 bases. Trimming cost V 2 bases and J 5 bases; bases outside gene matches: 3. This CDR3 region has 15 residues. From germline, CDR1 is SNHLY and CDR2 FYNNEI. This chain's CDR3 is CASSEYGTGNEKLFF. The CDR3 bases are TGTGCCAGCAGTGAATATGGGACAGGGAATGAAAAACTGTTTTTT.

This clonotype has ten or more counts. The V and J genes are TRBV18 and TRBJ2-1; 11 bases map to TRBD2. There are 16 residues in the CDR3. The germline gives CDR1 KGHSH, CDR2 LQKENI. The V gene end was trimmed by 2 bases and the J gene end by 1 base; junction bases not matched to a gene: 1. The CDR3 region is CASSPRLAGSYNEQFF. The CDR3 DNA follows: TGTGCCAGCTCACCAAGACTAGCGGGGTCCTACAATGAGCAGTTCTTC.

On this clonotype itself: Just one base apart from a much larger clone, this may be a read error. V and J are TRBV27 and TRBJ2-1; no clear D gene. The DNA end lines up better with TRBJ2-5; the J call may be wrong. The CDR3 runs to 12 residues. The V gene's germline CDR1 is MNHEY and CDR2 SMNVEV (reference sequence). CDR3 coding DNA: TGTGCCAGCAGTAACTGGAAAGAGACCCAGTACTTC. Translated, it gives CASSNWKETQYF.

This chain connects TRBV15 to TRBJ1-5; 7 nucleotides line up with TRBD1. From germline, CDR1 is LNHNV and CDR2 YYDKDF (reference sequence). V lost 1 base and J lost 5; bases outside the gene matches: 2. The CDR3 covers 14 residues. Written as DNA, the CDR3 is TGTGCCACCAGCAGAGGGGGACAGTATCAGCCCCAGCATTTT. Protein: CATSRGGQYQPQHF.

Many counts were recorded for this clonotype. The rearrangement uses TRBV7-8 and TRBJ1-5, with D perhaps TRBD1 (5 bases). The CDR3 has 16 residues. Germline CDR1 is SGHVS and CDR2 is FQNEAQ. Trimming removed 2 bases from V and 6 bases from J, with 17 bases in between. CDR3 region: CASSLRARGYSQPQHF. The CDR3 bases are TGTGCCAGCAGCTTAAGGGCCCGGGGGTATAGTCAGCCCCAGCATTTT.

This clonotype was seen ten or more times. The CDR3 DNA follows: TGTGCCAGCAGCGTTTCAGGGATGGAGACCCAGTACTTC. It translates to CASSVSGMETQYF. V and J are TRBV9 and TRBJ2-1; possible D gene TRBD1, 5 bases. The J call could be wrong; TRBJ2-5 is a better fit for the DNA end. CDR3 length equals 13 residues. Germline assignment: CDR1 SGDLS and CDR2 YYNGEE.

At least ten counts were recorded for this clonotype. This rearrangement joins TRBV11-1 to TRBJ2-1; 9 nucleotides agree with TRBD1. V was clipped by 6 bases and J by 2 bases; unmatched bases: 8. Per germline, CDR1 SGHAT and CDR2 FQDESV (reference sequence). The CDR3 has 16 residues. The CDR3 DNA is TGTGCCAGCAGACCACCCGGGACAGGGACCTACAATGAGCAGTTCTTC. Amino acids: CASRPPGTGTYNEQFF.

This clonotype was counted ten times or more. The rearrangement links TRBV29-1 to TRBJ2-5; D is undetermined. The CDR3 covers 12 residues. V lost 4 bases to trimming and J lost 0 bases, with 6 bases between them. From germline, CDR1 is SQVTM and CDR2 ANQGSEA. For the CDR3, the DNA is TGCAGCGTTGCCGAGTACCAAGAGACCCAGTACTTC. Protein sequence: CSVAEYQETQYF.

This clonotype was picked up a small number of times. The germline gene is not matched at one end of the junction; a read error may be the cause. The chain joins TRBV6-1 to TRBJ1-6, with D hard to call. Germline CDR1 reads MNHNS; CDR2 reads SASEGT. The CDR3 sequence is 15 residues long. The CDR3 DNA is TGTGCCAGCAGTGAAGTGGCAGCCTATAATTCGCCCCTCCACTTT. It encodes CASSEVAAYNSPLHF.

This clonotype has a count of ten or more. The gene calls are TRBV3-1 and TRBJ2-3; TRBD1 is a possible D gene (6 bases). Germline loops: CDR1 LGHDT, CDR2 YNNKEL (reference sequence). Trimming shortened V by 2 bases and J by 4 bases, and 13 bases separated the two germline ends. The CDR3 has 15 amino acids. DNA of the CDR3: TGTGCCAGCAGCCAACTGTCAGGGGTTGCAGATACGCAGTATTTT. Its protein product is CASSQLSGVADTQYF.

The sample holds many counts of this clonotype. The CDR3 region is CASSPSGPGADTEAFF. DNA for the CDR3: TGTGCCAGCTCACCATCCGGGCCGGGCGCCGACACTGAAGCTTTCTTT. The chain carries TRBV18 and TRBJ1-1; no clear D. With 2 bases removed from V and 3 bases from J, the gap between germline ends came to 16 bases. This CDR3 region has 16 residues. CDR1 is KGHSH and CDR2 is LQKENI in the germline V gene.

The chain is built from TRBV19 and TRBJ1-5, with 8 bases matching TRBD1. The CDR3 is 15 residues long. Trimming at V came to 5 bases and at J to 7 bases, leaving 10 bases not matched to a gene. The germline V gene encodes CDR1 LNHDA and CDR2 SQIVND (reference sequence). CDR3 protein: CASSATDRAQQPQHF. The CDR3 coding sequence is TGTGCCAGTAGTGCAACGGACAGGGCCCAGCAGCCCCAGCATTTT.

In its sample, this clonotype was seen many times. The CDR3 sequence is CASSESYNSPLHF. As DNA, the CDR3 is TGCGCCAGCAGCGAGAGTTATAATTCACCCCTCCACTTT. The chain employs TRBV5-1 and TRBJ1-6; D gene uncertain. The CDR3 totals 13 residues. V lost 4 bases and J lost 4, with 6 bases in between. Germline loops: CDR1 SGHRS, CDR2 YFSETQ.

This clonotype was counted ten times or more. The chain links TRBV20-1 to TRBJ1-1; the D gene is possibly TRBD1 (6 bases). V lost 0 bases, J lost 5 bases, and 13 bases lay in between. The CDR3 spans 14 residues. Germline V gene lookup returns CDR1 DFQATT and CDR2 SNEGSKA (reference sequence). The DNA of the CDR3 is TGCAGTGCTAGAGATCCGCAAGGGGGAACTGAAGCTTTCTTT. Protein sequence: CSARDPQGGTEAFF.

This clonotype appeared a few times. V and J are TRBV5-1 and TRBJ2-5; D uncertain. The length of the CDR3 is 13 residues. Germline CDR1 reads SGHRS; CDR2 reads YFSETQ. The ends were cut back, 4 bases at V and 5 bases at J, with 12 bases in the middle. DNA of the CDR3: TGCGCCAGCAGCGTGGCTCTGGGGGAGACCCAGTACTTC. Amino acid sequence: CASSVALGETQYF.